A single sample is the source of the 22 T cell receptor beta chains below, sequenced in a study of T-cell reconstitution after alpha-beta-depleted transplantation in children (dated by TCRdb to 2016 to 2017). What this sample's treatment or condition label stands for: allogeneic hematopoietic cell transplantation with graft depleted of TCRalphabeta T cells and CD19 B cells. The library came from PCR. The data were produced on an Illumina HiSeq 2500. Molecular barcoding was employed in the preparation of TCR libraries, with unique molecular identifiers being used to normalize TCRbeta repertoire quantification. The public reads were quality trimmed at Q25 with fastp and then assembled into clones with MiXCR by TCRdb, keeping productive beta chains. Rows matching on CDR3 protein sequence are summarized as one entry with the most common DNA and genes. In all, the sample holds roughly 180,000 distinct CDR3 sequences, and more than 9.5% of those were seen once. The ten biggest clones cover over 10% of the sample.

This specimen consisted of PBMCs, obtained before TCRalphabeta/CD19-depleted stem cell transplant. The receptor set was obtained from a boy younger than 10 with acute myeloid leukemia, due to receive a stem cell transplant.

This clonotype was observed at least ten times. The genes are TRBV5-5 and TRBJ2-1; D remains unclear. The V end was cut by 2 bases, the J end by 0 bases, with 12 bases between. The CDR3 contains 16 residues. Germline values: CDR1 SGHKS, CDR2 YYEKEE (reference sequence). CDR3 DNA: TGTGCCAGCAGCTTCCGGCAGTCCTCCTCCTACAATGAGCAGTTCTTC. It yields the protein CASSFRQSSSYNEQFF. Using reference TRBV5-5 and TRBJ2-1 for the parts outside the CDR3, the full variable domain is DAGVTQSPTHLIKTRGQQVTLRCSPISGHKSVSWYQQVLGQGPQFIFQYYEKEERGRGNFPDRFSARQFPNYSSELNVNALLLGDSALYLCASSFRQSSSYNEQFFGPGTRLTVL.

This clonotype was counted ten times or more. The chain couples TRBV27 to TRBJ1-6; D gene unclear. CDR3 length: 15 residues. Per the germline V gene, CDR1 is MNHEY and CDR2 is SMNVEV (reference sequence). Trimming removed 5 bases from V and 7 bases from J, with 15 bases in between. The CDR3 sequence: CASSPPGTWNSPLHF. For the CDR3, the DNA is TGTGCCAGCAGTCCTCCAGGTACATGGAATTCACCCCTCCACTTT.

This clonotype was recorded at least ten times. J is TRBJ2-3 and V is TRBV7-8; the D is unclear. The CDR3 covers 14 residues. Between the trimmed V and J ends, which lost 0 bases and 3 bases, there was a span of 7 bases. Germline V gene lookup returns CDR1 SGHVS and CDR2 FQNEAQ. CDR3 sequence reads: CASSLAFRTDTQYF. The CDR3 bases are TGTGCCAGCAGCTTAGCATTCAGGACAGATACGCAGTATTTT.

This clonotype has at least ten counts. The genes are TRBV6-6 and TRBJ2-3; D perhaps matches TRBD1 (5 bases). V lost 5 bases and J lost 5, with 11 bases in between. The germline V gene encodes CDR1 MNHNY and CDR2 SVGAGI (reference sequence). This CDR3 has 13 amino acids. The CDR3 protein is CASSALQGDTQYF. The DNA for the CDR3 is TGTGCCAGCAGTGCCTTGCAGGGAGATACGCAGTATTTT.

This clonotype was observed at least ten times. The CDR3 spells CASRRAGESYEQYF. CDR3 nucleotide sequence: TGCGCCAGCAGGAGGGCGGGCGAATCCTACGAGCAGTACTTC. V is TRBV5-1 and J is TRBJ2-7; possibly TRBD2 for D (5 bases). CDR3 length: 14 amino acids. The V and J ends lost 5 bases and 1 base respectively, with 13 bases between them. CDR1 is SGHRS, CDR2 YFSETQ, per germline.

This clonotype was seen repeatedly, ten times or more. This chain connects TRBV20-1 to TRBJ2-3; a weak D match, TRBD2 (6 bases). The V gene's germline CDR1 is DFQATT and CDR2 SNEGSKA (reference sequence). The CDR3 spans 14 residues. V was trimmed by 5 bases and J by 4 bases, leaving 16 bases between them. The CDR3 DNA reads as TGCAGTGCTGTGACGGGACTCCCGGCAGATACGCAGTATTTT. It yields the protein CSAVTGLPADTQYF.

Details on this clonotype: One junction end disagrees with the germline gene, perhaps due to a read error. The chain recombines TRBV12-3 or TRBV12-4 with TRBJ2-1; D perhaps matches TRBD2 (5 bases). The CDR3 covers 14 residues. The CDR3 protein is CASSLAGSRDEQFF. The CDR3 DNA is TGTGCCAGCAGTCTAGCTGGCTCGAGGGATGAGCAGTTCTTC.

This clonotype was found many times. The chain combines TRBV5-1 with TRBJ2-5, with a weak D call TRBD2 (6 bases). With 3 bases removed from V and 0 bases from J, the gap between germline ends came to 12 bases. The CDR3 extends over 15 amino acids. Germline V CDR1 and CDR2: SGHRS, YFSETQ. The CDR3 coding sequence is TGCGCCAGCAGCTCCATTGGGGGGAACCAAGAGACCCAGTACTTC. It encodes CASSSIGGNQETQYF.

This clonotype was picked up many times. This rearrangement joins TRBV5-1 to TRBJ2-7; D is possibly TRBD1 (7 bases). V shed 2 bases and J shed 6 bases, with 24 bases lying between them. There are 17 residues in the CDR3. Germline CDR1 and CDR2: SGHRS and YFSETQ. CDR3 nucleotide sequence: TGCGCCAGCAGCTTTTCCGGGGAAGGGTACAGGGGAGGCGAGCAGTACTTC. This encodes CASSFSGEGYRGGEQYF.

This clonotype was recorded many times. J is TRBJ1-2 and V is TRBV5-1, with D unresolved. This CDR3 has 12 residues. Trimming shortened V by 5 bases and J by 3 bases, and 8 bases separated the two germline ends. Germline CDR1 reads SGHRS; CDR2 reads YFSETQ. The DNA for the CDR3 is TGCGCCAGCAGAATTCAGGACTATGGCTACACCTTC. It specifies CASRIQDYGYTF.

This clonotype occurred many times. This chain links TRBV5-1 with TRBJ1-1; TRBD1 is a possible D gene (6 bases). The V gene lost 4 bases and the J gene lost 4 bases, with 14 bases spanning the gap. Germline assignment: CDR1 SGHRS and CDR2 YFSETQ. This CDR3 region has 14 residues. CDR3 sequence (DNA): TGCGCCAGCAGCCTCCGAGGACAGACCACTGAAGCTTTCTTT. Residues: CASSLRGQTTEAFF.

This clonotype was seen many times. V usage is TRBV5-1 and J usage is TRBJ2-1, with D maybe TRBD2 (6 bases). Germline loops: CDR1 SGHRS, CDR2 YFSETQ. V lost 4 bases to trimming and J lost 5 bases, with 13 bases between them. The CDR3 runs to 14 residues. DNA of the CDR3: TGCGCCAGCAGCGGGTGGAGGGGTGACAATGAGCAGTTCTTC. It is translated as CASSGWRGDNEQFF.

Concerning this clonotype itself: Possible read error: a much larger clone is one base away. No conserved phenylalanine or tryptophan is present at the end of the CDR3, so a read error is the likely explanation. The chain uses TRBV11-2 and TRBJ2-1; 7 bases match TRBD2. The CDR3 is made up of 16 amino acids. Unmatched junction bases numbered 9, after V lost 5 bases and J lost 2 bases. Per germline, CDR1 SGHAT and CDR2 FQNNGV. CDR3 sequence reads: CASSQHGGGTYNEQFS. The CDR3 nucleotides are TGTGCCAGCAGCCAGCATGGGGGAGGGACCTACAATGAGCAGTTCTCC.

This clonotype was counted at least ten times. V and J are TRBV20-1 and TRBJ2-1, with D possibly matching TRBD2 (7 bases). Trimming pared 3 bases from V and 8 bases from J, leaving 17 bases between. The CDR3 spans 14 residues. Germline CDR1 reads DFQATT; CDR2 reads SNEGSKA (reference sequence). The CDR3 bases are TGCAGTGCTAGGACCTGGGGGGGCCAGGATGAGCAGTTCTTC. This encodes CSARTWGGQDEQFF.

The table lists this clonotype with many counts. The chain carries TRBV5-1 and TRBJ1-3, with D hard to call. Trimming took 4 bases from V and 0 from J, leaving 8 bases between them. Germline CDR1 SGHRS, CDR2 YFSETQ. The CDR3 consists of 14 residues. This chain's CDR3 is CASSTRDSGNTIYF. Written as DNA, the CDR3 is TGCGCCAGCAGCACGAGGGACTCTGGAAACACCATATATTTT.

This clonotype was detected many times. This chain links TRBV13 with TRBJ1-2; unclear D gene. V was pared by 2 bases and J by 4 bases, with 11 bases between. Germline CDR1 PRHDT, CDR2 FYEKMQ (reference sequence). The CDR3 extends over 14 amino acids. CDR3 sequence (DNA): TGTGCCAGCAGCTTAAGGGAGAGTTTCTATGGCTACACCTTC. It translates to CASSLRESFYGYTF.

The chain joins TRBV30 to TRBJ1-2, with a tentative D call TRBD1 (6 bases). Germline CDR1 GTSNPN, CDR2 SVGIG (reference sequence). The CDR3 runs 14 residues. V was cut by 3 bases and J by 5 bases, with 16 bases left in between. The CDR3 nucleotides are TGTGCCTGGAGCCAGGACAGCGGGGTTTATGGCTACACCTTC. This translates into CAWSQDSGVYGYTF.

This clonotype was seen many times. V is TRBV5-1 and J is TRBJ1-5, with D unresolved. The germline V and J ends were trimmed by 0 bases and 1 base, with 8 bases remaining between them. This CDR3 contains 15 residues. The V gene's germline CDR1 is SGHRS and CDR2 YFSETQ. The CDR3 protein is CASSLVGASNQPQHF. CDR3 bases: TGCGCCAGCAGCTTGGTAGGCGCGAGCAATCAGCCCCAGCATTTT. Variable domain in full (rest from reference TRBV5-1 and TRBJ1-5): KAGVTQTPRYLIKTRGQQVTLSCSPISGHRSVSWYQQTPGQGLQFLFEYFSETQRNKGNFPGRFSGRQFSNSRSEMNVSTLELGDSALYLCASSLVGASNQPQHFGDGTRLSIL.

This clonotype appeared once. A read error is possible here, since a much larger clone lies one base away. The CDR3 region is CCVHLADRGDTEAFF. The CDR3 nucleotides read TGCTGTGTCCACCTTGCGGACAGGGGTGACACTGAAGCTTTCTTT. V gene TRBV20-1 combines with J gene TRBJ1-1; 9 bases line up with TRBD1. The CDR3 totals 15 residues. Germline loops: CDR1 DFQATT, CDR2 SNEGSKA (reference sequence).

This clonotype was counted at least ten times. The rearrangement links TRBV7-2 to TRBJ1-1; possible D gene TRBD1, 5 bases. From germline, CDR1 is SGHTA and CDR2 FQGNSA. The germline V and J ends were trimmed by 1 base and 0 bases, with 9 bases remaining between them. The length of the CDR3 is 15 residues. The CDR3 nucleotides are TGTGCCAGCAGCTTAGTTGGGGGAATGAACACTGAAGCTTTCTTT. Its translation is CASSLVGGMNTEAFF.

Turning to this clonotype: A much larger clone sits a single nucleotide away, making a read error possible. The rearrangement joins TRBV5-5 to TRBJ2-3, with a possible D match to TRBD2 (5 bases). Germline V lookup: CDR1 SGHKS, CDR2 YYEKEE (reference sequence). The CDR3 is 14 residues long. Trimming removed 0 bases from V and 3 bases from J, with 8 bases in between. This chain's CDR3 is CASSLACGTDTQYF. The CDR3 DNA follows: TGTGCCAGCAGCTTGGCATGCGGGACAGATACGCAGTATTTT.

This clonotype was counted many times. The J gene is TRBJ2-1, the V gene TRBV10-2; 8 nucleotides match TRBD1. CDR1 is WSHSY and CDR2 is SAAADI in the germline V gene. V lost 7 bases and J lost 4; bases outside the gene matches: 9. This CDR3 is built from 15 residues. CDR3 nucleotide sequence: TGCGCCAGCAAAGAGCAGGGGGCAGAATACAATGAGCAGTTCTTC. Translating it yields CASKEQGAEYNEQFF.